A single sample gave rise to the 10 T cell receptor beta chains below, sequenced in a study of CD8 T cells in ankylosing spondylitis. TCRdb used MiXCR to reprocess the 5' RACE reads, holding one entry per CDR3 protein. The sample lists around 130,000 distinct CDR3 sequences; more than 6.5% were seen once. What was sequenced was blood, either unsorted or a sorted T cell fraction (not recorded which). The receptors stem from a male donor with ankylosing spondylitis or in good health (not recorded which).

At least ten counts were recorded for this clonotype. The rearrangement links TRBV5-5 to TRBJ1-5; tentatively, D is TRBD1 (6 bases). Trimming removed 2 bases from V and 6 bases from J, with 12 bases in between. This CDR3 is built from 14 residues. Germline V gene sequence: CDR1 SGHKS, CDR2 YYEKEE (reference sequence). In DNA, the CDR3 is TGTGCCAGCAGCTTACAGGGAGGAGGTCAGCCCCAGCATTTT. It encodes CASSLQGGGQPQHF. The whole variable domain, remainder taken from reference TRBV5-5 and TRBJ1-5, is DAGVTQSPTHLIKTRGQQVTLRCSPISGHKSVSWYQQVLGQGPQFIFQYYEKEERGRGNFPDRFSARQFPNYSSELNVNALLLGDSALYLCASSLQGGGQPQHFGDGTRLSIL.

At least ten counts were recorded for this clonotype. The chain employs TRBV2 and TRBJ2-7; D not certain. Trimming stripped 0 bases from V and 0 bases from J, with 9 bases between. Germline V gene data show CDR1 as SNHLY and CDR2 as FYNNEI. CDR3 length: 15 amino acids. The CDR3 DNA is TGTGCCAGCAGTGAAGCGCTTTACAGCTCCTACGAGCAGTACTTC. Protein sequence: CASSEALYSSYEQYF.

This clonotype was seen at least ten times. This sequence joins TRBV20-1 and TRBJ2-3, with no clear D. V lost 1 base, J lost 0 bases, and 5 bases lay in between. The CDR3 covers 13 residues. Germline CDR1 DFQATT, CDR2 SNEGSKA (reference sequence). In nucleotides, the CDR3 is TGCAGTGCTAGAGTCGCTAGCACAGATACGCAGTATTTT. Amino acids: CSARVASTDTQYF.

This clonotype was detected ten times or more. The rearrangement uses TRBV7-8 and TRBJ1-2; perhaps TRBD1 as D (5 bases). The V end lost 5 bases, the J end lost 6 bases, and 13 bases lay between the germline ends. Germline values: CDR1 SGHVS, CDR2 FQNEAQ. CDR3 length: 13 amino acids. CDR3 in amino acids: CASSPSPGDGYTF. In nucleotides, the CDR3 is TGTGCCAGCAGCCCCAGTCCGGGGGATGGCTACACCTTC.

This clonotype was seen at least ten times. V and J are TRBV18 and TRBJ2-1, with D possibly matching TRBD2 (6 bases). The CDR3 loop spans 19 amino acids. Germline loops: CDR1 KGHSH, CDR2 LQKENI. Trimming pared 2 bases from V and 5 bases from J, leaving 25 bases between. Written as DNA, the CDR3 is TGTGCCAGCTCACCAGCAACTTTCACCGGGACGGGGGAAAACAATGAGCAGTTCTTC. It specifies CASSPATFTGTGENNEQFF.

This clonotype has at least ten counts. CDR3 sequence (DNA): TGTGCCAGCAGCTTCGGGGGACAGGGAAACACCATATATTTT. Protein product: CASSFGGQGNTIYF. The rearrangement links TRBV7-2 to TRBJ1-3; TRBD1 aligns across 7 bases. The V gene's germline CDR1 is SGHTA and CDR2 FQGNSA. CDR3 size: 14 residues. V shed 3 bases, J shed 4 bases, and the junction held 3 bases outside the gene matches.

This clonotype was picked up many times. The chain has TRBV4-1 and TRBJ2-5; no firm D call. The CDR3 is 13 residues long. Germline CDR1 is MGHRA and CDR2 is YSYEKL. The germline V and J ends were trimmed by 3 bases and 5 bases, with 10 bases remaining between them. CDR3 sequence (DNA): TGCGCCAGCAGCCAGGCCAGGTTGGAGACCCAGTACTTC. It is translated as CASSQARLETQYF.

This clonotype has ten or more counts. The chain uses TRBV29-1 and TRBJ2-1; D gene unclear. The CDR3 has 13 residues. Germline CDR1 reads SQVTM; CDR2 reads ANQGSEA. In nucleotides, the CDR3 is TGCAGTCTCGCACAGAGCTCCTACAATGAGCAGTTCTTC. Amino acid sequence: CSLAQSSYNEQFF.

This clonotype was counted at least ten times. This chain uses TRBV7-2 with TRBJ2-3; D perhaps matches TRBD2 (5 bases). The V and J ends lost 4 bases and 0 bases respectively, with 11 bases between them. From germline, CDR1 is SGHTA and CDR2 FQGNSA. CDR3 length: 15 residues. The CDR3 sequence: CASSSDYLSTDTQYF. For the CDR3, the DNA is TGTGCCAGCAGCTCCGACTACCTTAGCACAGATACGCAGTATTTT.

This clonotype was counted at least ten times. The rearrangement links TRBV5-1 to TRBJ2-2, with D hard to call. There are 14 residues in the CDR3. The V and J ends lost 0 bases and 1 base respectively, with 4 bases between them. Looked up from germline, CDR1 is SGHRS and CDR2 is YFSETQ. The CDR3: CASSLAQNTGELFF. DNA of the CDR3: TGCGCCAGCAGCTTGGCGCAGAACACCGGGGAGCTGTTTTTT.